One sample yielded the 4 T cell receptor beta chains listed below, sequenced in a study of cytomegalovirus exposure and HLA in healthy donors. Use of 60 Vbeta and 13 Jbeta primers characterized the PCR. Produced via immunoSEQ multiplex PCR; TCRdb's table is partial and in-frame only. Of about 200,000 clones in the sample, roughly an eighth were seen once. Sequencing used PBMCs. The origin of the receptors is a man aged 50 to 59 in good health and CMV-seropositive.

This clone was seen a handful of times. This chain joins TRBV28 and TRBJ2-1; D remains unclear. The V end was cut by 2 bases, the J end by 0 bases, with 8 bases between. This CDR3 has 15 amino acids. The germline gives CDR1 MDHEN, CDR2 SYDVKM. In DNA form, the CDR3 reads TGTGCCAGCAGTTTACCTGCCAGCTCCTACAATGAGCAGTTCTTC. It specifies CASSLPASSYNEQFF.

This clone has just a few counts. The rearrangement joins TRBV7-3 to TRBJ1-2; possible D gene TRBD1, 5 bases. Germline CDR1 reads SGHTA; CDR2 reads FQGTGA. CDR3 length: 15 amino acids. Trimming pared 5 bases from V and 4 bases from J, leaving 17 bases between. The CDR3 region is CASSHGHEVGYGYTF. Written as DNA, the CDR3 is TGTGCCAGCAGCCACGGACACGAAGTCGGCTATGGCTACACCTTC.

The chain employs TRBV28 and TRBJ1-2; tentatively, D is TRBD1 (6 bases). The CDR3 contains 12 residues. CDR1 and CDR2 (germline): MDHEN, SYDVKM. Trimming took 5 bases from V and 4 from J, leaving 8 bases between them. DNA for the CDR3: TGTGCCAGCAGTCGGACAGCCTATGGCTACACCTTC. Protein: CASSRTAYGYTF.

The J gene is TRBJ1-5, the V gene TRBV7-2; D not certain. The CDR3 extends over 16 amino acids. Deletions cut 5 bases from V and 5 bases from J, with 19 bases between. Germline V lookup: CDR1 SGHTA, CDR2 FQGNSA. The CDR3 nucleotides are TGTGCCAGCAGCCCCCCAGGCATCCCGGATCATCAGCCCCAGCATTTT. Protein: CASSPPGIPDHQPQHF.